The rows below give T cell receptor beta chains drawn from one sample of a study of regulatory T cells in long-lasting Graves disease. TCRdb reprocessed the multiplex PCR reads with MiXCR, giving one entry per CDR3 protein. Altogether about 530,000 distinct CDR3 sequences are present, about 16% being singletons, with the ten largest covering just under 25%. Separately, the same data were catalogued under a study of T cells in Graves' hyperthyroidism and ophthalmopathy.

Here the sequenced sample was peripheral blood mononuclear cells (PBMCs), taken at new diagnosis, from a patient treated with antithyroid drugs. These receptors were taken from a woman aged 40-60 years with Graves disease. The CDR3 runs from the conserved cysteine through the conserved F or W. The order of the fields is V gene, J gene, clone size, D gene, CDR3 protein, CDR3 DNA. The D gene is left open where the match is weak. Some rows have no size entry. The others give once, few or many, or a class for an expanded clone.

V gene: TRBV20-1; J gene: TRBJ2-5; clone size: few; D gene: .; CDR3 protein: CSAGPPSRGETQYF; CDR3 DNA: TGCAGTGCTGGTCCCCCCTCGCGGGGAGAGACCCAGTACTTC
V gene: TRBV6-1; J gene: TRBJ2-5; clone size: .; D gene: .; CDR3 protein: CASSDWVGKETQYF; CDR3 DNA: TGTGCCAGCAGTGACTGGGTGGGAAAGGAGACCCAGTACTTC
V gene: TRBV12-3/TRBV12-4; J gene: TRBJ2-1; clone size: many; D gene: TRBD2; CDR3 protein: CASSLGTSGAPRQFF; CDR3 DNA: TGTGCCAGCAGTTTGGGGACTAGCGGGGCTCCACGACAGTTCTTC
V gene: TRBV6-2/TRBV6-3; J gene: TRBJ2-2; clone size: many; D gene: .; CDR3 protein: CASSYPSRHLPVVNTGELFF; CDR3 DNA: TGTGCCAGCAGTTATCCCTCTCGACACCTCCCAGTGGTGAACACCGGGGAGCTGTTTTTT
V gene: TRBV13; J gene: TRBJ2-1; clone size: many; D gene: .; CDR3 protein: CASSLAGDRSNEQFF; CDR3 DNA: TGTGCCAGCAGCTTAGCCGGGGACCGATCCAATGAGCAGTTCTTC
V gene: TRBV19; J gene: TRBJ1-1; clone size: .; D gene: .; CDR3 protein: CASSRGVTMNTEAFF; CDR3 DNA: TGTGCCAGTAGTAGGGGGGTTACCATGAACACTGAAGCTTTCTTT
V gene: TRBV4-1; J gene: TRBJ2-5; clone size: once; D gene: .; CDR3 protein: CASSQGRRLYQETQYF; CDR3 DNA: TGCGCCAGCAGCCAAGGTCGTCGACTCTACCAAGAGACCCAGTACTTC
V gene: TRBV28; J gene: TRBJ1-1; clone size: many; D gene: .; CDR3 protein: CATRYTEAFF; CDR3 DNA: TGTGCCACCCGTTACACTGAAGCTTTCTTT
V gene: TRBV24-1; J gene: TRBJ2-2; clone size: .; D gene: .; CDR3 protein: CATSDTYPPGELFF; CDR3 DNA: TGTGCCACCAGTGACACCTATCCCCCCGGGGAGCTGTTTTTT
V gene: TRBV6-5; J gene: TRBJ1-1; clone size: .; D gene: TRBD1; CDR3 protein: CASSYLERQGRLSTEAFF; CDR3 DNA: TGTGCCAGCAGTTACTTGGAGAGACAGGGGCGCCTAAGCACTGAAGCTTTCTTT
V gene: TRBV29-1; J gene: TRBJ1-4; clone size: few; D gene: .; CDR3 protein: CSVGALNEEKLFF; CDR3 DNA: TGCAGCGTTGGGGCCCTGAATGAGGAAAAACTGTTTTTT
V gene: TRBV18; J gene: TRBJ2-5; clone size: many; D gene: TRBD1; CDR3 protein: CASSPLMTGGEKTQYF; CDR3 DNA: TGTGCCAGCTCACCACTCATGACAGGGGGCGAGAAGACCCAGTACTTC
V gene: TRBV28; J gene: TRBJ2-3; clone size: .; D gene: TRBD1; CDR3 protein: CASSPHWTGRDTQYF; CDR3 DNA: TGTGCCAGCAGTCCCCACTGGACAGGGAGAGATACGCAGTATTTT
V gene: TRBV18; J gene: TRBJ1-6; clone size: .; D gene: .; CDR3 protein: CASSLLDGDNSPLHF; CDR3 DNA: TGTGCCAGCTCACTCTTGGACGGCGATAATTCACCCCTCCACTTT
V gene: TRBV28; J gene: TRBJ1-1; clone size: many; D gene: .; CDR3 protein: CASSLYRALNTEAFF; CDR3 DNA: TGTGCCAGCAGTCTCTACAGGGCCCTCAACACTGAAGCTTTCTTT
V gene: TRBV12-3/TRBV12-4; J gene: TRBJ2-2; clone size: few; D gene: TRBD2; CDR3 protein: CASSRGTSTAGELFF; CDR3 DNA: TGTGCCAGCAGTCGGGGGACTAGCACCGCCGGGGAGCTGTTTTTT
V gene: TRBV29-1; J gene: TRBJ1-5; clone size: .; D gene: .; CDR3 protein: CSTNRVHQPQHF; CDR3 DNA: TGCAGCACAAACAGGGTTCACCAGCCCCAGCATTTT
V gene: TRBV6-1; J gene: TRBJ2-7; clone size: .; D gene: .; CDR3 protein: CASLGGSAYEQYF; CDR3 DNA: TGTGCCAGCCTGGGGGGCAGCGCCTACGAGCAGTACTTC
V gene: TRBV7-2; J gene: TRBJ2-2; clone size: many; D gene: .; CDR3 protein: CASSEPQGNTGELFF; CDR3 DNA: TGTGCCAGCAGCGAACCGCAGGGGAACACCGGGGAGCTGTTTTTT
V gene: TRBV5-5; J gene: TRBJ1-5; clone size: few; D gene: .; CDR3 protein: CASSLSPTEEQPQHF; CDR3 DNA: TGTGCCAGCAGCTTGTCACCGACCGAGGAGCAGCCCCAGCATTTT
V gene: TRBV18; J gene: TRBJ1-1; clone size: many; D gene: .; CDR3 protein: CASSPLLGENTEAFF; CDR3 DNA: TGTGCCAGCTCACCACTATTGGGGGAGAACACTGAAGCTTTCTTT
V gene: TRBV7-6; J gene: TRBJ1-5; clone size: few; D gene: .; CDR3 protein: CASSPEGAVAPQHF; CDR3 DNA: TGTGCCAGCAGCCCCGAGGGAGCTGTGGCGCCCCAGCATTTT
V gene: TRBV18; J gene: TRBJ1-3; clone size: .; D gene: .; CDR3 protein: CASSPPSRLGVTGNTIYF; CDR3 DNA: TGTGCCAGCTCACCACCCTCTCGCCTTGGAGTCACTGGAAACACCATATATTTT
V gene: TRBV7-9; J gene: TRBJ2-7; clone size: few; D gene: TRBD2; CDR3 protein: CASSPRGGGVAGDRQYF; CDR3 DNA: TGTGCCAGCAGCCCACGAGGTGGAGGGGTAGCGGGAGATCGGCAGTACTTC
V gene: TRBV28; J gene: TRBJ1-1; clone size: many; D gene: .; CDR3 protein: CASSLSREAFF; CDR3 DNA: TGTGCCAGCAGTTTAAGCAGGGAAGCTTTCTTT
V gene: TRBV11-3; J gene: TRBJ2-1; clone size: .; D gene: TRBD1; CDR3 protein: CASSEIIGDSYNEQFF; CDR3 DNA: TGTGCCAGCAGCGAGATAATTGGGGACAGCTACAATGAGCAGTTCTTC
V gene: TRBV27; J gene: TRBJ1-1; clone size: many; D gene: .; CDR3 protein: CASSSLAGPLYTEAFF; CDR3 DNA: TGTGCCAGCAGTTCTTTGGCAGGCCCTCTTTACACTGAAGCTTTCTTT
V gene: TRBV4-1; J gene: TRBJ2-4; clone size: few; D gene: TRBD2; CDR3 protein: CASSQVPAGGPKNIQYF; CDR3 DNA: TGCGCCAGCAGCCAGGTCCCAGCGGGGGGGCCGAAAAACATTCAGTACTTC
V gene: TRBV7-2; J gene: TRBJ2-3; clone size: few; D gene: .; CDR3 protein: CASSFLLGTDTQYF; CDR3 DNA: TGTGCCAGCAGCTTCCTACTTGGCACAGATACGCAGTATTTT
V gene: TRBV9; J gene: TRBJ1-4; clone size: many; D gene: TRBD1; CDR3 protein: CASSYSDRDDEKLFF; CDR3 DNA: TGTGCCAGCAGCTACTCGGACAGGGATGATGAAAAACTGTTTTTT
V gene: TRBV6-1; J gene: TRBJ2-2; clone size: once; D gene: TRBD2; CDR3 protein: CASSSRTGGSGELFF; CDR3 DNA: TGTGCCAGCAGCTCCAGGACGGGAGGATCCGGGGAGCTGTTTTTT
V gene: TRBV12-3/TRBV12-4; J gene: TRBJ1-5; clone size: many; D gene: .; CDR3 protein: CASSSFDGNQPQHF; CDR3 DNA: TGTGCCAGCAGTTCCTTTGACGGCAATCAGCCCCAGCATTTT
V gene: TRBV6-2/TRBV6-3; J gene: TRBJ1-1; clone size: few; D gene: .; CDR3 protein: CASSELGGNTEAFF; CDR3 DNA: TGTGCCAGCAGTGAACTGGGGGGCAACACTGAAGCTTTCTTT
V gene: TRBV6-1; J gene: TRBJ1-2; clone size: many; D gene: .; CDR3 protein: CASSERPPLPGYTF; CDR3 DNA: TGTGCCAGCAGTGAAAGACCACCACTACCCGGCTACACCTTC
V gene: TRBV28; J gene: TRBJ2-2; clone size: .; D gene: TRBD2; CDR3 protein: CASTGGLLTGELFF; CDR3 DNA: TGTGCCAGCACGGGGGGACTACTCACCGGGGAGCTGTTTTTT
V gene: TRBV25-1; J gene: TRBJ2-3; clone size: few; D gene: .; CDR3 protein: CASSSTFQGRGAADTQYF; CDR3 DNA: TGTGCCAGCAGTTCTACATTCCAAGGCAGAGGGGCGGCAGATACGCAGTATTTT
V gene: TRBV12-3/TRBV12-4; J gene: TRBJ2-7; clone size: many; D gene: .; CDR3 protein: CASSLGQGTYEQYF; CDR3 DNA: TGTGCCAGCAGTTTAGGGCAGGGTACCTACGAGCAGTACTTC